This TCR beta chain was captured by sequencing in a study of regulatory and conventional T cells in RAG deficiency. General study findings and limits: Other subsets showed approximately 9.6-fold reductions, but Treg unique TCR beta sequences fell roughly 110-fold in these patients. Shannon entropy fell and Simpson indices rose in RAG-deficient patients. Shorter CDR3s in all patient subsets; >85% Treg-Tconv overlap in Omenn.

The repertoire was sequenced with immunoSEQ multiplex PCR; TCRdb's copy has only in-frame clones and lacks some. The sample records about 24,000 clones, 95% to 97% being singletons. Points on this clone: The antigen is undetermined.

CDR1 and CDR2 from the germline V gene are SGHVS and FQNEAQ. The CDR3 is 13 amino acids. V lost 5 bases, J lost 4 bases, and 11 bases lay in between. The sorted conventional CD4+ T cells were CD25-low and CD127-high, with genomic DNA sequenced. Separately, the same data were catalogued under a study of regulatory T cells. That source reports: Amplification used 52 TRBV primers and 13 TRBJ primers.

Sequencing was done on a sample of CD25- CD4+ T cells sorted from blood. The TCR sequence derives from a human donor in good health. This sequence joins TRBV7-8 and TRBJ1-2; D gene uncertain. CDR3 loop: CASSPREGYGYTF. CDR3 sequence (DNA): TGTGCCAGCAGCCCACGGGAGGGCTATGGCTACACCTTC.